This TCR beta chain was observed in a study of T cell responses to AZD1222 COVID-19 vaccine (dated by TCRdb to about 2021). Context from the whole study: AZD1222 recipients given second doses at about 4 weeks or at about 12 weeks were pooled, since spike-specific TCR depth and breadth were not found to differ between the two schedules. A total of 230 to 250 trial participants underwent TCR sequencing, of whom 200 to 220 had received two doses of AZD1222 and about 25 had received two doses of the MenACWY control vaccine. Trial participants were enrolled into age subgroups of 18-55, 56-69 and 70-plus years, which contained roughly 140, 27 and 60 TCR-sequenced participants, respectively. The paper's findings and limits, for the study overall: Conclusions about previously exposed vaccinees were limited because only 6 or 7 AZD1222 recipients were SARS-CoV-2 seropositive at baseline. Vaccine-associated CD4 TCRs spanned the whole spike protein, with dominant responses in regions 160-218 and 743-854. Participants were mostly white British and included more females than males, and it was suggested by the authors that clonal diversity may have been underestimated. Spike-specific TCR breadth and depth rose significantly after two AZD1222 doses compared with day 0 and with MenACWY recipients. No day 14 peak-response samples were available, so repertoires were characterized only after the peak T cell response. The 56-69-year group was small, and its depth increase did not reach significance, likely because of low power. Nearly half of unique spike-specific TCRs reportedly recognized epitopes outside regions mutated in the B.1.351 and B.1.1.7 variants.

This sample's time point label indicates: baseline before first vaccination. Vaccinee samples were obtained from the UK trials COV001 and COV002, which included a single-blind randomized controlled phase 2/3 trial of AZD1222 (ChAdOx1 nCoV-19) in healthy adults. Trial participant PBMC samples were collected at day 0 and day 28 after the second dose for TCRbeta chain sequencing. The CDR3 regions of human TCRbeta chains were analyzed by immunosequencing. The authors' pipeline ran thus. TCRs in the repertoires were compared against a reference library of SARS-CoV-2-specific TCRs that had been generated with the MIRA antigen-specificity platform. Breadth meant the fraction of unique TCRs that were SARS-CoV-2-associated, whereas depth meant the fraction of total T cells that were SARS-CoV-2-associated. Using the MIRA data, each spike-specific TCR was mapped to the spike region that the TCR reacts to and placed in a CD4 or CD8 class. Log10-transformed breadth and depth values were compared by one-way ANOVA with Sidak's multiple comparisons tests. In its TCRdb copy, this immuneACCESS table keeps in-frame sequences only and misses some clones. Where compared with another copy, unresolved V genes explain less than half of these, and the others have no known cause. The D gene and trimming were derived from the DNA, and the V and J assignments and clone size from that table. The sample records about 170,000 clones, roughly nine tenths of which are singletons. The ten largest clones add up to 1.5% to 2% of the sample.

On this clone: The antigen it recognizes is unknown. The record has no base qualities; no much larger clone is one base away. Other DNA sequences in this specimen translate into the identical CDR3.

The sequences come from peripheral blood, collected on day 0 of AZD1222 vaccination. The TCR comes from an adult in good health.

The CDR3 corresponds to CASSAYEQYF. The sequence in DNA is TGTGCCAGCAGCGCCTACGAGCAGTACTTC. The chain is made from TRBV28 and TRBJ2-7, with the D gene call left open. At the junction V is shortened by 6 bases and J by 2 bases, with 2 bases in between. The CDR3 holds 10 amino acids from the cysteine to the phenylalanine. Only CDR3 DNA is held: 30 bases, read in frame from base 1. For CDR1 and CDR2, the germline V gene lists MDHEN and SYDVKM.